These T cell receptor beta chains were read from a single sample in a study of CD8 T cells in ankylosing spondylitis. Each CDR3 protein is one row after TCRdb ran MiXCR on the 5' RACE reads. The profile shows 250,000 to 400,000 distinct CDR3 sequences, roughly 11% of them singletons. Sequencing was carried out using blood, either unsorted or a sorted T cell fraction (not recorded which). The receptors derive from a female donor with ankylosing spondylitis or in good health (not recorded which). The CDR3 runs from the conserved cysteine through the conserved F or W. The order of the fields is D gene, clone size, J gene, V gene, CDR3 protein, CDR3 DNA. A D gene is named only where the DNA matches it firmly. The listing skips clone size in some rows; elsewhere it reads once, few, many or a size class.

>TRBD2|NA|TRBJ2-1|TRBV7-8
CASSLAGGPYEQFF
TGTGCCAGCAGCTTAGCGGGAGGGCCGTATGAGCAGTTCTTC
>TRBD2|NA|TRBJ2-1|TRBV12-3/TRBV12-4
CASSLRRTSNDEQFF
TGTGCCAGCAGTTTAAGACGGACTAGTAACGATGAGCAGTTCTTC
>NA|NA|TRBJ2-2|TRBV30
CAWSVRVSGELFF
TGTGCCTGGAGCGTCAGGGTATCGGGGGAGCTGTTTTTT
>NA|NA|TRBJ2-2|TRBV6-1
CASNPLSLNTGELFF
TGTGCCAGCAACCCGTTGAGCCTCAACACCGGGGAGCTGTTTTTT
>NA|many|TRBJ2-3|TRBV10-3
CAIHPGESTDTQYF
TGTGCCATCCACCCCGGGGAGAGCACAGATACGCAGTATTTT
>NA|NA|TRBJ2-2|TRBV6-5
CASSYSTNAGELFF
TGTGCCAGCAGTTACAGTACGAATGCCGGGGAGCTGTTTTTT
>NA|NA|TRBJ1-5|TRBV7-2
CASGFDVVDQPQHF
TGTGCCAGCGGGTTTGACGTCGTGGATCAGCCCCAGCATTTT
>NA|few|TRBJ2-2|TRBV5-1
CASSFLSSVNTGELFF
TGCGCCAGCAGCTTTTTATCTAGCGTGAACACCGGGGAGCTGTTTTTT
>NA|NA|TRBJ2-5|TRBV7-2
CASSLRTNQETQYF
TGTGCCAGCAGCCTCCGGACCAACCAAGAGACCCAGTACTTC
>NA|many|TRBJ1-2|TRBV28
CASSFIGGSNAGSNYGYTF
TGTGCCAGCAGTTTTATCGGGGGATCCAATGCTGGCTCGAACTATGGCTACACCTTC
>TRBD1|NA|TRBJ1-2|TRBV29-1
CSVEDKGQGNYGYTF
TGCAGCGTTGAAGATAAGGGACAGGGGAACTATGGCTACACCTTC
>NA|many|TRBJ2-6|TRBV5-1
CASSPTPSFANVLTF
TGCGCCAGCAGTCCCACACCCTCTTTCGCCAACGTCCTGACTTTC
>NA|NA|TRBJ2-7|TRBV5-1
CASSLGLAPGEQYF
TGCGCCAGCAGCTTGGGCCTAGCCCCCGGTGAGCAGTACTTC
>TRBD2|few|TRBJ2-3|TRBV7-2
CASSLDPGLADTQYF
TGTGCCAGCAGCTTAGACCCGGGACTAGCAGATACGCAGTATTTT
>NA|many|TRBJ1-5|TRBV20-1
CSARVAGENQPQHF
TGCAGTGCTAGAGTGGCAGGAGAAAATCAGCCCCAGCATTTT
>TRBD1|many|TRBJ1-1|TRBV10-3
CAITLGQGNTEAFF
TGTGCCATCACCCTGGGACAGGGTAACACTGAAGCTTTCTTT
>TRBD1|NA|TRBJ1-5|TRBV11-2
CASSPSGRQGAQPQHF
TGTGCCAGCAGCCCCAGTGGAAGACAGGGCGCTCAGCCCCAGCATTTT
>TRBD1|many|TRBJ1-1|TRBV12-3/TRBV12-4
CASSSQGRNTEAFF
TGTGCCAGCAGTTCACAGGGGAGGAACACTGAAGCTTTCTTT
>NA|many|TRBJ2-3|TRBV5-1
CASSLDRQSRNHTQYF
TGCGCCAGCAGCTTGGATCGACAGAGTAGGAACCATACGCAGTATTTT
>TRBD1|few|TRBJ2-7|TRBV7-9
CASSSGQTPYEQYF
TGTGCCAGCAGCTCGGGACAGACCCCCTACGAGCAGTACTTC
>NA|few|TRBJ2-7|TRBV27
CASTPSRFGEKSYEQYF
TGTGCCAGCACCCCCTCCCGTTTCGGAGAAAAGTCCTACGAGCAGTACTTC
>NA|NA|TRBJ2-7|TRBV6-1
CASRPLGEKRQYF
TGTGCCAGCAGACCGTTGGGAGAGAAGCGGCAGTACTTC
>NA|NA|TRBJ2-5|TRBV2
CASSTGKWQETQYF
TGTGCCAGCAGTACGGGGAAATGGCAAGAGACCCAGTACTTC
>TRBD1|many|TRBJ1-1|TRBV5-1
CASSLYGTGQNTEAFF
TGCGCCAGCAGCTTGTACGGGACAGGTCAGAACACTGAAGCTTTCTTT
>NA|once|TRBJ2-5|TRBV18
CASSYEVTQYF
TGTGCCAGCTCATACGAAGTGACCCAGTACTTC
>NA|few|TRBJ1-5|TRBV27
CASSFQVDQPQHF
TGTGCCAGCAGTTTTCAGGTGGATCAGCCCCAGCATTTT
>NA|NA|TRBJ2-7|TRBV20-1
CSARDLEGDYEQYF
TGCAGTGCTAGAGATTTGGAGGGAGACTACGAGCAGTACTTC
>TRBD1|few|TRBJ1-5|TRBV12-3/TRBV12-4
CASRGQANQPQHF
TGTGCCAGCAGGGGACAGGCGAATCAGCCCCAGCATTTT
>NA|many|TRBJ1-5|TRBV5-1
CASSPRTNQPQHF
TGCGCCAGCAGCCCCCGGACGAATCAGCCCCAGCATTTT
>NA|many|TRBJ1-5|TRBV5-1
CASSLSGHNQPQHF
TGCGCCAGCAGCTTGAGCGGACATAATCAGCCCCAGCATTTT
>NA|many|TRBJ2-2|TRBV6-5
CASSYDWSNTGELFF
TGTGCCAGCAGTTACGACTGGTCGAACACCGGGGAGCTGTTTTTT
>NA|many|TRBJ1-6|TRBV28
CASTGWNSPLHF
TGTGCCAGCACAGGATGGAATTCACCCCTCCACTTT
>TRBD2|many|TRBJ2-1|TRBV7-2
CASSYGTSFFF
TGTGCCAGCAGCTACGGGACTAGCTTCTTCTTC
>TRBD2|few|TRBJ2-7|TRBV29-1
CSVGRGDTYEQYF
TGCAGCGTTGGGCGGGGGGACACCTACGAGCAGTACTTC
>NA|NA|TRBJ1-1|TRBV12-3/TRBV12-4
CASSPSAGAEAFF
TGTGCCAGCAGCCCCTCCGCGGGGGCTGAAGCTTTCTTT
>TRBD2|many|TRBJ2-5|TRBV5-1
CASSLRPSGQETQYF
TGCGCCAGCAGCTTGAGGCCTAGCGGTCAAGAGACCCAGTACTTC
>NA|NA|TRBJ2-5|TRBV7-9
CASSRVKETQYF
TGTGCCAGCAGCCGTGTTAAAGAGACCCAGTACTTC
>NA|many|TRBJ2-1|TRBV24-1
CATSDPDYNEQFF
TGTGCCACCAGTGATCCGGATTACAATGAGCAGTTCTTC
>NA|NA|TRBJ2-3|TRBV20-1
CSARVGEGVSTDTQYF
TGCAGTGCTAGAGTAGGCGAGGGAGTTAGCACAGATACGCAGTATTTT
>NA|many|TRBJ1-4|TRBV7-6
CASSLRGGNEKLFF
TGTGCCAGCAGCTTAAGGGGAGGGAATGAAAAACTGTTTTTT
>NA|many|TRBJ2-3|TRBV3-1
CASSQDRRTDTQYF
TGTGCCAGCAGCCAAGACCGGCGCACAGATACGCAGTATTTT
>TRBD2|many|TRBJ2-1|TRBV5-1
CASSLAGTSKSYNEQFF
TGCGCCAGCAGCTTAGCCGGGACTAGCAAATCCTACAATGAGCAGTTCTTC
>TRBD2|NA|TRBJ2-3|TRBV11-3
CASSPSGAGGPQYF
TGTGCCAGCAGCCCCTCGGGAGCGGGGGGTCCCCAGTATTTT
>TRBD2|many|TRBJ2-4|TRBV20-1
CSARALAGGRDIQYF
TGCAGTGCTAGAGCACTAGCGGGGGGGCGCGACATTCAGTACTTC
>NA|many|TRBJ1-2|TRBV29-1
CSVEASYGYTF
TGCAGCGTTGAAGCCAGCTATGGCTACACCTTC